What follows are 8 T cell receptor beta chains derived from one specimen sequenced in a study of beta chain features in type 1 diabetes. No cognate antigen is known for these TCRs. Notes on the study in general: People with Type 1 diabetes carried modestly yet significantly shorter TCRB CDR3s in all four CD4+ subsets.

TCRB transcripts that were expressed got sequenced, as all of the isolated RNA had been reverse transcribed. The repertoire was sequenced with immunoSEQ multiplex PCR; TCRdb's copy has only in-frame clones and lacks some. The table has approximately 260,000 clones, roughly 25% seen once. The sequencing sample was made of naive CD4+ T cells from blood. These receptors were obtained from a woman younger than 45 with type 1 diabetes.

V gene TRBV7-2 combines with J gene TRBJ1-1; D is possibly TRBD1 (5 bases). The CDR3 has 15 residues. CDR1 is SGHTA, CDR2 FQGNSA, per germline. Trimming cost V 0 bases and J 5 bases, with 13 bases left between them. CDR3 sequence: CASSLAWGRFTEAFF. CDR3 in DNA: TGTGCCAGCAGCTTAGCATGGGGGAGGTTTACTGAAGCTTTCTTT. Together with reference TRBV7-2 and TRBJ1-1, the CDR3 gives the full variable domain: GAGVSQSPSNKVTEKGKDVELRCDPISGHTALYWYRQSLGQGLEFLIYFQGNSAPDKSGLPSDRFSAERTGGSVSTLTIQRTQQEDSAVYLCASSLAWGRFTEAFFGQGTRLTVV.

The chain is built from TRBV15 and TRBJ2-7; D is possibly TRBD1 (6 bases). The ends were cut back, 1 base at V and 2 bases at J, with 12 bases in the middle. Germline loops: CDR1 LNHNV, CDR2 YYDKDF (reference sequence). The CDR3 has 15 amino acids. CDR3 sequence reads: CATSRVGRGTYEQYF. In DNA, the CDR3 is TGTGCCACCAGCAGAGTAGGCAGGGGCACCTACGAGCAGTACTTC.

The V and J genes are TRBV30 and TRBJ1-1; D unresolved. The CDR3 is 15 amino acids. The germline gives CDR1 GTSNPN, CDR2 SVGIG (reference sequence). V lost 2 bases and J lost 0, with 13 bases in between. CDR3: CAWSPPAGMNTEAFF. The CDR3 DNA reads TGTGCCTGGAGTCCTCCGGCGGGAATGAACACTGAAGCTTTCTTT.

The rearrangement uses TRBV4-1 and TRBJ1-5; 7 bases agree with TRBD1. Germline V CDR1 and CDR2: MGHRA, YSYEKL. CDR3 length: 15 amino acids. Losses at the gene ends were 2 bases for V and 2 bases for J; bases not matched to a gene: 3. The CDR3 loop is CASSQTGAGNQPQHF. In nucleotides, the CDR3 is TGCGCCAGCAGCCAAACAGGGGCGGGCAATCAGCCCCAGCATTTT.

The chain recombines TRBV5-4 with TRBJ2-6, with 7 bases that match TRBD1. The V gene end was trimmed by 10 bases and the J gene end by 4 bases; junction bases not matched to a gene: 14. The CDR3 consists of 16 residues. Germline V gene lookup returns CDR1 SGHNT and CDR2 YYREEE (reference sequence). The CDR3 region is CASEDRVGVGANVLTF. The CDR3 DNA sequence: TGTGCCTCCGAAGACAGGGTGGGGGTCGGGGCCAACGTCCTGACTTTC. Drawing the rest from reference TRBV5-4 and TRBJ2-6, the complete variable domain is ETGVTQSPTHLIKTRGQQVTLRCSSQSGHNTVSWYQQALGQGPQFIFQYYREEENGRGNFPPRFSGLQFPNYSSELNVNALELDDSALYLCASEDRVGVGANVLTFGAGSRLTVL.

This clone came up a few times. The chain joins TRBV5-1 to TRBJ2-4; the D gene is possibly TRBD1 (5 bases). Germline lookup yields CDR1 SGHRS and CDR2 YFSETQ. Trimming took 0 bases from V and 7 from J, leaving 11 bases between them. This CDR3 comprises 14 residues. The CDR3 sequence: CASSLGQLVNIQYF. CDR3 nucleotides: TGCGCCAGCAGCTTGGGACAGCTGGTGAACATTCAGTACTTC.

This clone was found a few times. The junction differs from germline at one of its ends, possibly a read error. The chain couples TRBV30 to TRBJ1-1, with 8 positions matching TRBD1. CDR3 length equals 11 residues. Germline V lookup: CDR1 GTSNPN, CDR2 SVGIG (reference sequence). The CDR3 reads CVRGQNTEAFF. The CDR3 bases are TGCGTCAGGGGGCAGAACACTGAAGCTTTCTTT.

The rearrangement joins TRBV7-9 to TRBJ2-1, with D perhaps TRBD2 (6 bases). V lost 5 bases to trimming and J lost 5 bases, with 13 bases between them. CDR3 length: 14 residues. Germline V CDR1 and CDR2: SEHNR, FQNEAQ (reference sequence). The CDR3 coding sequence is TGTGCCAGCAGCCTCCGACTAGGTCACAATGAGCAGTTCTTC. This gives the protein CASSLRLGHNEQFF.